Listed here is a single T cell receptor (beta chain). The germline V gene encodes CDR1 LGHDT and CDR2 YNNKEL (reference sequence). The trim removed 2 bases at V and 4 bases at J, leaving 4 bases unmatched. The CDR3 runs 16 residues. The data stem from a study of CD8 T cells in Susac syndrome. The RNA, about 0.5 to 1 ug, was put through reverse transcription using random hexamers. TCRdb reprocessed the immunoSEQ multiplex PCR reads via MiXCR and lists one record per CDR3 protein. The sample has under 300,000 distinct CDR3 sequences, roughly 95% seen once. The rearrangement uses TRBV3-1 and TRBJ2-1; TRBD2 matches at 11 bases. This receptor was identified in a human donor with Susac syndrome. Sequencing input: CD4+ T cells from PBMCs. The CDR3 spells CASSQPGTSGYNEQFF. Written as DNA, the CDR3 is TGTGCCAGCAGCCAACCTGGGACTAGCGGTTACAATGAGCAGTTCTTC.